The rows below give T cell receptor beta chains drawn from one sample of a study of T cells in localized non-small cell lung cancer. Libraries were prepared by immunoSEQ multiplex PCR; TCRdb keeps only in-frame clonotypes and omits some of them. The sample lists about 46,000 clones, about 76% seen once, with approximately 17% in the top ten. The sequencing used peripheral blood mononuclear cells, collected before any cancer treatment. All receptors come from a man aged 40 to 70 with stage III lung adenocarcinoma. The CDR3 runs from the conserved cysteine through the conserved F or W. A D gene is named only where the DNA matches it firmly. Part of the rows lack a size; the others show once, few, many or a class for expanded clones.

CDR3 length	D gene	clone size	V gene	J gene	CDR3 protein	CDR3 DNA
12	.	.	TRBV30	TRBJ2-7	CAWSPVGYEQYF	TGTGCCTGGAGCCCGGTAGGCTACGAGCAGTACTTC
13	.	.	TRBV7-3	TRBJ1-1	CASSPRGLTEAFF	TGTGCCAGCAGCCCGCGGGGTCTCACTGAAGCTTTCTTT
14	.	.	TRBV9	TRBJ1-4	CASSPGGVSEKLFF	TGTGCCAGCAGCCCGGGGGGGGTTTCTGAAAAACTGTTTTTT
11	.	.	TRBV7-2	TRBJ1-2	CASSLSLRYTF	TGTGCCAGCAGCTTATCCCTCCGCTACACCTTC
12	TRBD2	.	TRBV2	TRBJ2-7	CASRLAGGEQYF	TGTGCCAGCAGACTAGCGGGGGGCGAGCAGTACTTC
17	TRBD1	once	TRBV5-1	TRBJ2-3	CASSFWGSTGTSDTQYF	TGCGCCAGCAGCTTTTGGGGGTCGACAGGGACCTCTGATACGCAGTATTTT
17	TRBD2	.	TRBV5-1	TRBJ2-5	CASSLRKGLAEQETQYF	TGCGCCAGCAGCTTGAGAAAGGGACTAGCGGAACAAGAGACCCAGTACTTC
14	TRBD1	.	TRBV5-4	TRBJ2-3	CASGRDRAADTQYF	TGTGCCAGCGGCCGGGACAGGGCCGCAGATACGCAGTATTTT
14	TRBD1	.	TRBV18	TRBJ1-1	CASSRDRGDTEAFF	TGTGCCAGCTCACGGGACAGGGGAGACACTGAAGCTTTCTTT
14	.	.	TRBV2	TRBJ2-3	CASSDDKSTDTQYF	TGTGCCAGCAGTGATGACAAGAGCACAGATACGCAGTATTTT
15	.	once	TRBV19	TRBJ1-2	CASSTLPRVIEGYTF	TGTGCCAGTAGTACCCTTCCCAGGGTGATCGAAGGCTACACCTTC
16	.	.	TRBV6-5	TRBJ2-5	CASSYRPRLGGETQYF	TGTGCCAGCAGTTACCGCCCTAGGTTAGGGGGGGAGACCCAGTACTTC
15	TRBD2	.	TRBV7-2	TRBJ2-1	CASSLRTSGEAEQFF	TGTGCCAGCAGCTTAAGGACTAGCGGGGAGGCTGAGCAGTTCTTC
17	TRBD2	.	TRBV13	TRBJ2-7	CASSPGLAGGISYEQYF	TGTGCCAGCAGCCCCGGACTAGCGGGGGGCATCTCTTACGAGCAGTACTTC
14	TRBD1	few	TRBV9	TRBJ2-5	CASSVQGAEETQYF	TGTGCCAGCAGTGTACAGGGGGCGGAAGAGACCCAGTACTTC
16	.	.	TRBV6-6	TRBJ1-1	CASSYSRGLKDTEAFF	TGTGCCAGCAGTTACTCGAGAGGCTTAAAGGACACTGAAGCTTTCTTT
13	.	.	TRBV10-3	TRBJ2-2	CAISSQGTGELFF	TGTGCCATCAGCTCTCAGGGGACCGGGGAGCTGTTTTTT
14	.	.	TRBV7-6	TRBJ1-3	CASSADSHGNTIYF	TGTGCCAGCAGCGCGGACAGCCATGGAAACACCATATATTTT
16	TRBD2	.	TRBV7-2	TRBJ2-5	CASSLVGSGVQETQYF	TGTGCCAGCAGCTTAGTCGGAAGCGGGGTCCAAGAGACCCAGTACTTC
14	.	.	TRBV19	TRBJ2-1	CASSKAGTYNEQFF	TGTGCCAGTAGTAAGGCAGGGACTTACAATGAGCAGTTCTTC
16	TRBD2	few	TRBV9	TRBJ2-3	CASSAHSGGSSDTQYF	TGTGCCAGCAGCGCCCATAGCGGGGGTAGCTCAGATACGCAGTATTTT
16	TRBD1	once	TRBV9	TRBJ2-7	CASGVATLGQGNEQYF	TGTGCCAGCGGCGTAGCTACCTTGGGACAGGGGAACGAGCAGTACTTC
14	.	.	TRBV14	TRBJ2-2	CASSSRLDTGELFF	TGTGCCAGCAGCTCCCGACTAGACACCGGGGAGCTGTTTTTT
16	TRBD1	.	TRBV6-1	TRBJ2-7	CASSGGTGVNLYEQYF	TGTGCCAGCAGTGGGGGGACAGGGGTAAACTTATACGAGCAGTACTTC
14	.	.	TRBV29-1	TRBJ1-2	CSVEEEEGLYGYTF	TGCAGCGTTGAAGAGGAGGAGGGCCTCTATGGCTACACCTTC
15	TRBD1	.	TRBV27	TRBJ2-2	CASSLRQGAIGELFF	TGTGCCAGCAGTCTCCGACAGGGGGCTATCGGGGAGCTGTTTTTT
14	.	.	TRBV6-6	TRBJ2-6	CAMMRGTGANVLTF	TGTGCCATGATGCGGGGCACTGGGGCCAACGTCCTGACTTTC